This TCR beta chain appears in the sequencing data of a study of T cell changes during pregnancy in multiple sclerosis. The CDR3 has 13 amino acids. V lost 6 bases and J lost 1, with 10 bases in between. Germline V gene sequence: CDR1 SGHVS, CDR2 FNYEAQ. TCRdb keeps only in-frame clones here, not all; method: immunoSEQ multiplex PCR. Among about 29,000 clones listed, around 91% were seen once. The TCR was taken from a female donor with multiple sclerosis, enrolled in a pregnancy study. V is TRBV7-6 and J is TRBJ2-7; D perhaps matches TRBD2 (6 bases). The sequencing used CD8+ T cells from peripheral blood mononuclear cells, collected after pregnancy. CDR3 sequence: CASSSGTSYEQYF. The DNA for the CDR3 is TGTGCCAGCAGTTCTGGGACTTCCTACGAGCAGTACTTC.